This passage covers 7 T cell receptor beta chains from one sample sequenced in a study of blood T cells in healthy people across ages. With a J-beta primer mix and a sample-barcoded 5' primer, a second PCR ran about 6 to 11 cycles. TCRdb used MiXCR to reprocess the 5' RACE reads, holding one entry per CDR3 protein. Among 1.5 million to 2 million distinct CDR3 sequences listed, less than 50% were seen once. Sequenced material: blood. Receptor source: a woman between 35 and 50 years old in good health.

The rearrangement joins TRBV7-6 to TRBJ2-7; no clear D gene. The DNA end is more similar to TRBJ2-5, so the J call may be wrong. The CDR3 runs to 13 residues. The germline V gene encodes CDR1 SGHVS and CDR2 FNYEAQ. CDR3: CASSSRVGETQYF. CDR3 DNA: TGTGCCAGCAGCTCCCGGGTTGGAGAGACCCAGTACTTC.

The V call is TRBV5-1, the J call TRBJ2-1; 11 bases are a match to TRBD2. The ends lost 4 bases at V and 10 bases at J; junction bases unmatched: 10. The CDR3 covers 15 residues. The germline V gene encodes CDR1 SGHRS and CDR2 YFSETQ. CDR3 sequence: CASSLTSGEFGEQFF. As DNA, the CDR3 is TGCGCCAGCAGCCTGACTAGCGGGGAGTTCGGCGAGCAGTTCTTC.

This clonotype appeared a few times. The chain carries TRBV6-2 or TRBV6-3 and TRBJ2-6, with 8 bases fitting TRBD1. Germline CDR1 MNHEY, CDR2 SVGEGT. V dropped 0 bases and J dropped 2; count of bases not matched to a gene: 3. The CDR3 has 17 amino acids. The chain's CDR3 is CASSYSSRGPGANVLTF. The CDR3 DNA is TGTGCCAGCAGTTACTCGTCCAGGGGGCCTGGGGCCAACGTCCTGACTTTC.

V is TRBV6-5 and J is TRBJ2-1; 8 bases are shared with TRBD1. V lost 2 bases to trimming and J lost 1 base; unmatched junction nucleotides: 4. Germline lookup yields CDR1 MNHEY and CDR2 SVGAGI. The CDR3 covers 16 residues. CDR3 nucleotides: TGTGCCAGCAGTTACCTGACAGGGGTGTCCTACAATGAGCAGTTCTTC. It codes for CASSYLTGVSYNEQFF.

The chain employs TRBV4-2 and TRBJ2-3; TRBD1 or TRBD2 may be the D gene (7 bases each). The CDR3 sequence is 21 residues long. Trimming left V 0 bases short and J 1 base short, with 26 bases between. Germline CDR1 and CDR2: LGHNA and YNFKEQ. This CDR3 is CASSQDSSGGARPSRTDTQYF. CDR3 coding DNA: TGTGCCAGCAGCCAAGATTCCTCAGGGGGGGCCCGGCCTTCCCGCACAGATACGCAGTATTTT.

CDR3 residues: CASSPSSRDNEQFF. The CDR3 DNA follows: TGTGCCAGCAGCCCTAGCTCCCGCGACAATGAGCAGTTCTTC. The chain uses TRBV9 and TRBJ2-1, with D maybe TRBD2 (5 bases). CDR1 is SGDLS and CDR2 is YYNGEE in the germline V gene. The CDR3 is made up of 14 amino acids. The V gene lost 4 bases and the J gene lost 5 bases, with 13 bases spanning the gap.

The chain employs TRBV5-6 and TRBJ1-5, with 12 bases aligning to TRBD1. The CDR3 spans 16 residues. V shed 4 bases, J shed 7 bases, and the junction held 9 bases outside the gene matches. Germline V gives CDR1 SGHDT, CDR2 YYEEEE. CDR3 nucleotides: TGTGCCAGCAGCAGAGGGACAGGGGGCTTCGGGCAGCCCCAGCATTTT. Amino acids: CASSRGTGGFGQPQHF.